This T cell receptor (beta chain) was captured by sequencing in a study of cytomegalovirus exposure and HLA in healthy donors. It was with 60 Vbeta and 13 Jbeta primers that the PCR ran. Clones were sequenced by immunoSEQ multiplex PCR, and TCRdb holds only the in-frame ones, with some missing. The sample includes 25,000 to 30,000 clones, less than 70% seen only once; the top ten take approximately 42%. The CDR3 has 16 amino acids. The junction had 9 bases not matched to a gene; V was cut back by 4 bases and J by 3 bases. The germline CDR1 and CDR2 sequences are SEHNR and FQNEAQ (reference sequence).

The sequence was collected from a male donor in good health and CMV-seropositive. Sequencing was carried out using PBMCs. The rearrangement links TRBV7-9 to TRBJ2-1; TRBD2 matches at 7 bases. CDR3: CASSSNTGGFYNEQFF. The CDR3 DNA is TGTGCCAGCAGCTCTAACACCGGGGGGTTCTACAATGAGCAGTTCTTC. The variable domain in full, with the rest retrieved from reference TRBV7-9 and TRBJ2-1, is DTGVSQNPRHKITKRGQNVTFRCDPISEHNRLYWYRQTLGQGPEFLTYFQNEAQLEKSRLLSDRFSAERPKGSFSTLEIQRTEQGDSAMYLCASSSNTGGFYNEQFFGPGTRLTVL.